The text below deals with one T cell receptor beta chain. Its antigen is as yet unknown. These data originate in a study of shared clonotypes between healthy human individuals. The overall study: Three CD4 naive, three CD4 memory, two CD8 naive and one CD8 memory plate were used per donor. General study points: When naive CD4 clonotypes were compared across several donors, about 4.8% were shared. Sampling covered nothing but blood. Tissue TCR repertoires likely differ from those found in blood. For sorted subsets, rarefaction showed incomplete sequencing despite large depth.

Generated by immunoSEQ multiplex PCR, the TCRdb table keeps only in-frame clones and is missing some. The top ten hold about a third of the sample, which has fewer than 850,000 clones, less than 95% seen once. V shed 3 bases, J shed 4 bases, and the junction held 5 bases outside the gene matches. Germline V gene data show CDR1 as SGHAT and CDR2 as FQNNGV. This CDR3 has 15 residues. The sample was memory CD8+ T cells from PBMCs. Subset described: CD45RO+ cells pooled with CCR7-negative TemRA cells. The TCR originated in a young man in good health. Some clones in this sample may be carry-over from other donors' samples. The chain couples TRBV11-2 to TRBJ1-2, with TRBD1 identical over 10 bases. The CDR3: CASSFKTGGLYGYTF. Here the CDR3 DNA reads TGTGCCAGCAGCTTTAAGACAGGGGGCCTCTATGGCTACACCTTC.